This T cell receptor beta chain was retrieved from a study of shared clonotypes between healthy human individuals. Turning to the study itself: A couple of women and a few men aged 18 to 49 served as donors.

In germline, CDR1 is MNHNY, CDR2 SVGAGI (reference sequence). V lost 4 bases and J lost 10, with 14 bases in between. The length of the CDR3 is 14 residues. Original processing notes: Sequence data from immunoSEQ were junction-only and lacked quality scores; consequently, filtering differed. The repertoire was sequenced with immunoSEQ multiplex PCR; TCRdb's copy has only in-frame clones and lacks some. V, J and clone size are taken as reported in that table, and D and trimming were inferred from the DNA itself. Found here are just over 2,000,000 clones, 95% of them singletons; the top ten hold roughly 0.13%. Study outcomes and limitations: Investigators expected sequencing depth to affect clonotype sharing among donors.

Of note for this clone: What it binds is not known.

The clonotype originates from a man aged 18 to 29 in good health. The sequenced sample consisted of naive CD4+ T cells sorted from blood. Subset meaning: CD45RA+ positively selected. The gene calls are TRBV6-6 and TRBJ1-6; D gene uncertain. In DNA, the CDR3 is TGTGCCAGCAGTTCCCGGGCTGTGCGATCACCCCTCCACTTT. It encodes CASSSRAVRSPLHF.